The text below deals with one T cell receptor beta chain. This sample was included in a study of T cell changes during pregnancy in multiple sclerosis. Sequencing used immunoSEQ multiplex PCR; TCRdb keeps in-frame clones, though not all of them. Of tens of thousands of clones listed, just over 90% are singletons. The clonotype was recovered from a female donor with multiple sclerosis, enrolled in a pregnancy study. The source material was peripheral blood, sampled in the second trimester of pregnancy.

CDR3 amino acids: CASSRGTGGVEAGYF. The CDR3 region has the DNA TGTGCCAGCAGCCGCGGGACAGGGGGCGTTGAAGCCGGGTACTTC. The rearrangement joins TRBV7-9 to TRBJ2-7; TRBD1 matches 12 bases. Trimming at V came to 5 bases and at J to 12 bases, leaving 14 bases not matched to a gene. Germline CDR1 SEHNR, CDR2 FQNEAQ (reference sequence). This CDR3 has 15 amino acids.